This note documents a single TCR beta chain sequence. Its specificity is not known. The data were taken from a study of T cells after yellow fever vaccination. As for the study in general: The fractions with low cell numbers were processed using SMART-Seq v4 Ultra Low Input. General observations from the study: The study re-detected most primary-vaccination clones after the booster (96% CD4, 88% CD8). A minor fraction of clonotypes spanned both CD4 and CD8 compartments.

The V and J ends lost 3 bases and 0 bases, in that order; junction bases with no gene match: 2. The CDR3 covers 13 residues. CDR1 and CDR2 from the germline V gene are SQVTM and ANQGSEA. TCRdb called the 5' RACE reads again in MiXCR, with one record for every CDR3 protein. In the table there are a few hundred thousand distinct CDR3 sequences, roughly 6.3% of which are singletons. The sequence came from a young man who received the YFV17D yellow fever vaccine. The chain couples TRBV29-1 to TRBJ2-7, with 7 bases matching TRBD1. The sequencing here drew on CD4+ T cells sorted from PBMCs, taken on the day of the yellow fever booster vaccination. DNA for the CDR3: TGCAGCGTTGAGTGGGACAGCTCCTACGAGCAGTACTTC. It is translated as CSVEWDSSYEQYF.